Listed below are T cell receptor beta chains from one sample, sequenced in a study of blood T cell repertoires in COVID-19. TCRdb's copy holds only in-frame clones and misses some; the assay was immunoSEQ multiplex PCR. The sample holds 310,000 or so clones, 80% to 95% seen once. Sample: PBMCs or T cells enriched from blood (not recorded which). The receptor set was obtained from a woman aged 25 to 45 who had recovered from COVID-19. CDR3s include the opening cysteine and the closing phenylalanine or tryptophan. The D gene is left open where the match is weak. Some rows have no size entry. The others give once, few or many, or a class for an expanded clone.

CASSSVGELFF,TGTGCCAGCAGCTCCGTGGGGGAGCTGTTTTTT,11,TRBV5-6,NA,TRBJ2-2,NA
CASSLGGLAGGGTQYF,TGTGCCAGCAGCTTAGGCGGACTAGCGGGAGGCGGTACGCAGTATTTT,16,TRBV11-2,TRBD2,TRBJ2-3,NA
CASSLRVVASGLTGELFF,TGCGCCAGCAGCTTGCGGGTGGTGGCTAGCGGCCTTACCGGGGAGCTGTTTTTT,18,TRBV5-1,TRBD2,TRBJ2-2,NA
CASSLERGYEQYF,TGTGCCAGCAGTTTAGAGCGGGGTTACGAGCAGTACTTC,13,TRBV27,TRBD2,TRBJ2-7,NA
CASSSGQGLAQEQYF,TGTGCCAGCAGCTCCGGACAGGGACTAGCGCAAGAGCAGTACTTC,15,TRBV7-2,TRBD2,TRBJ2-7,NA
CAWPLNASAYF,TGCGCCTGGCCCTTGAACGCTTCTGCGTACTTC,11,TRBV10-1,NA,TRBJ2-7,NA
CASSPFSRDTGELFF,TGCGCCAGCAGCCCGTTTAGCAGGGACACCGGGGAGCTGTTTTTT,15,TRBV5-1,NA,TRBJ2-2,NA
CSASFGGINEKLFF,TGCAGTGCTAGTTTCGGGGGGATTAATGAAAAACTGTTTTTT,14,TRBV20-1,NA,TRBJ1-4,NA
CASSQGGWLQPQHF,TGTGCCAGCTCACAGGGGGGGTGGTTGCAGCCCCAGCATTTT,14,TRBV18,NA,TRBJ1-5,few
CASSADISAEAFF,TGTGCCAGCAGTGCGGACATTTCAGCTGAAGCTTTCTTT,13,TRBV28,NA,TRBJ1-1,NA
CASSSQPSGSNEQYF,TGTGCCAGCAGCTCACAACCCAGCGGGAGCAACGAGCAGTACTTC,15,TRBV11-1,TRBD2,TRBJ2-7,NA
CAWTIAGGTGELFF,TGTGCCTGGACCATAGCGGGAGGCACCGGGGAGCTGTTTTTT,14,TRBV30,TRBD2,TRBJ2-2,NA
CASSGPGRGTDTQYF,TGTGCCAGCAGCGGCCCAGGCCGTGGCACAGATACGCAGTATTTT,15,TRBV28,NA,TRBJ2-3,NA
CASSLTSGDRGDTQYF,TGTGCCAGCAGTTTAACTAGCGGGGATCGTGGAGATACGCAGTATTTT,16,TRBV6-4,TRBD2,TRBJ2-3,NA
CASSLNSGATDTQYF,TGCGCCAGCAGCCTAAATAGCGGGGCCACAGATACGCAGTATTTT,15,TRBV4-3,TRBD2,TRBJ2-3,NA
CATSDRTGEQYF,TGTGCCACCAGTGACCGTACGGGCGAGCAGTACTTC,12,TRBV24-1,NA,TRBJ2-7,once
CASSLAVVAYEQYF,TGTGCCAGCAGCTTGGCGGTAGTAGCGTACGAGCAGTACTTC,14,TRBV5-6,NA,TRBJ2-7,NA
CAWKPGHAPQETQYF,TGTGCCTGGAAACCGGGACACGCTCCCCAAGAGACCCAGTACTTC,15,TRBV30,NA,TRBJ2-5,NA